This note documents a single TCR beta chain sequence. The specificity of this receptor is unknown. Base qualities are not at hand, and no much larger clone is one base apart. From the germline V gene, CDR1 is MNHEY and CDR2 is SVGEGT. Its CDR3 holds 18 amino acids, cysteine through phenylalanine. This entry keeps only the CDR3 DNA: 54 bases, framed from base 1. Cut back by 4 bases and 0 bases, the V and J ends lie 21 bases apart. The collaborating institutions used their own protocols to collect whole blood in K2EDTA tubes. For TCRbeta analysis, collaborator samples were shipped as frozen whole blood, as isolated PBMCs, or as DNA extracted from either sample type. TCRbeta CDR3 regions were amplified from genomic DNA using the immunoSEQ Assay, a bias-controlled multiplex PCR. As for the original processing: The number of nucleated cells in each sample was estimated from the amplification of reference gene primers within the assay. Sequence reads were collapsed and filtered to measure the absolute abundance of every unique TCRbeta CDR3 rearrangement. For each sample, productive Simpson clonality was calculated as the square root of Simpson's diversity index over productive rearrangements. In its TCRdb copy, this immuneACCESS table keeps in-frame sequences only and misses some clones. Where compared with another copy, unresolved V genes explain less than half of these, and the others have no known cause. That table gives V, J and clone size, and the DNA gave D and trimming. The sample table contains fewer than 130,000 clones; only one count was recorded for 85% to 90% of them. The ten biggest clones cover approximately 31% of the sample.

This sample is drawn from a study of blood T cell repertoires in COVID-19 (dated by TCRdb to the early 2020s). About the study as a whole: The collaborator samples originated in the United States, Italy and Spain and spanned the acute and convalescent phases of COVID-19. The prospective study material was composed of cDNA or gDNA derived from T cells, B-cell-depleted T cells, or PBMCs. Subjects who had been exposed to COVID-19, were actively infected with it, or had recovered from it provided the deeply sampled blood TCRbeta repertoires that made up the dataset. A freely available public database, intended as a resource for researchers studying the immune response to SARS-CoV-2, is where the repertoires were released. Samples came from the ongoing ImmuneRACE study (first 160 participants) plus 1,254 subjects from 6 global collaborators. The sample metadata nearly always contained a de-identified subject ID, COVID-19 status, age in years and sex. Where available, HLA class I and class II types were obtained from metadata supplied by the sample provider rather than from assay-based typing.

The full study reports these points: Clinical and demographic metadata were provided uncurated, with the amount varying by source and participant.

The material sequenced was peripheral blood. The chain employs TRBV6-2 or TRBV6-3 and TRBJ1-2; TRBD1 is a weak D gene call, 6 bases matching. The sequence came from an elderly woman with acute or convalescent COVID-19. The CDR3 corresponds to CASSSRSRGGRANYGYTF. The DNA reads TGTGCCAGCAGTTCCCGCTCGAGGGGGGGGAGAGCTAACTATGGCTACACCTTC.